The 20 T cell receptor beta chains given below trace back to one sample, sequenced in a study of cytomegalovirus exposure and HLA in healthy donors. Here immunoSEQ multiplex PCR was the method, and the copy in TCRdb shows in-frame clones only, minus some. In the table there are around 52,000 clones, 88% of which are singletons. The sample taken for sequencing was PBMCs. The source is a woman aged 25-40 years in good health and CMV-seronegative.

The chain combines TRBV15 with TRBJ1-5; D is uncertain. In germline, CDR1 is LNHNV, CDR2 YYDKDF (reference sequence). V gave up 0 bases and J gave up 0 bases, with 6 bases separating them. The length of the CDR3 is 15 residues. The CDR3 bases are TGTGCCACCAGCAGAGAAGTCAGTAGCAATCAGCCCCAGCATTTT. Encoded protein: CATSREVSSNQPQHF.

A single count supports this clone. The chain joins TRBV27 to TRBJ1-2, with D possibly matching TRBD1 (5 bases). There are 17 residues in the CDR3. The germline V and J ends were trimmed by 0 bases and 3 bases, with 17 bases remaining between them. The germline V gene encodes CDR1 MNHEY and CDR2 SMNVEV (reference sequence). The CDR3 sequence: CASSLSLGGGDDYGYTF. In DNA, the CDR3 is TGTGCCAGCAGTTTATCCCTCGGGGGGGGAGATGACTATGGCTACACCTTC.

This clone was seen a single time. The chain is built from TRBV19 and TRBJ1-5; D uncertain. CDR3 length equals 13 residues. V was shortened by 3 bases and J by 5 bases, with 8 bases between the two germline ends. The germline V gene encodes CDR1 LNHDA and CDR2 SQIVND (reference sequence). CDR3 in DNA: TGTGCCAGTAGTATTACACCCGATCAGCCCCAGCATTTT. It translates to CASSITPDQPQHF.

This clone was observed a single time. The chain has TRBV10-3 and TRBJ2-1, with 7 bases identical to TRBD2. Germline values: CDR1 ENHRY, CDR2 SYGVKD. With 6 bases clipped from V and 9 bases from J, the junction kept 2 bases outside the gene matches. This CDR3 comprises 11 residues. The CDR3, as DNA: TGTGCCATCAGCCCTAGCGGTGAGCAGTTCTTC. Its protein is CAISPSGEQFF.

The chain employs TRBV9 and TRBJ2-2, with D perhaps matching TRBD2 (6 bases). CDR1 is SGDLS and CDR2 is YYNGEE in the germline V gene. This CDR3 region has 16 residues. V shed 0 bases and J shed 3 bases, with 12 bases lying between them. The CDR3 DNA reads TGTGCCAGCAGCGTAGGGGCGGGGAGAGACACCGGGGAGCTGTTTTTT. This gives the protein CASSVGAGRDTGELFF.

Sample share makes this clone medium-sized. The rearrangement links TRBV5-1 to TRBJ2-3; 14 positions agree with TRBD2. The CDR3 consists of 16 residues. Germline trimming cut 4 bases from V and 1 base from J; bases unmatched to any gene: 2. Per germline, CDR1 SGHRS and CDR2 YFSETQ. The CDR3 reads CASSEGLAGGTDTQYF. CDR3 nucleotide sequence: TGCGCCAGCAGCGAGGGACTAGCGGGAGGCACAGATACGCAGTATTTT.

This rearrangement joins TRBV28 to TRBJ2-3; TRBD2 agrees at 8 bases. The V gene end was trimmed by 4 bases and the J gene end by 2 bases; junction bases not matched to a gene: 11. The germline V gene encodes CDR1 MDHEN and CDR2 SYDVKM. The CDR3 sequence is 17 residues long. The CDR3, as DNA: TGTGCCAGCAGTTACCCCCCGGCGGGAGGAAACACAGATACGCAGTATTTT. Translation gives CASSYPPAGGNTDTQYF.

This chain links TRBV5-1 with TRBJ1-1; D is undetermined. CDR3 length: 13 amino acids. Trimming removed 0 bases from V and 0 bases from J, with 3 bases in between. Germline loops: CDR1 SGHRS, CDR2 YFSETQ. CDR3 sequence (DNA): TGCGCCAGCAGCTTGGGAGTGAACACTGAAGCTTTCTTT. It specifies CASSLGVNTEAFF.

The rearrangement joins TRBV11-2 to TRBJ2-5, with TRBD1 as a possible D gene (5 bases). The V end lost 8 bases, the J end lost 2 bases, and 18 bases lay between the germline ends. Germline V gene sequence: CDR1 SGHAT, CDR2 FQNNGV. The CDR3 is made up of 15 amino acids. This CDR3 reads CASCPRAGNQETQYF. In DNA, the CDR3 is TGTGCCAGCTGCCCCCGGGCAGGGAATCAAGAGACCCAGTACTTC.

CDR3 bases: TGTGCCAGCAGTAGAGGATATTATGGCTACACCTTC. Translation gives CASSRGYYGYTF. This chain links TRBV28 with TRBJ1-2; no clear D. Germline CDR1 reads MDHEN; CDR2 reads SYDVKM. Trimming cost V 5 bases and J 5 bases, with 9 bases left between them. The CDR3 sequence is 12 residues long.

The chain is built from TRBV2 and TRBJ1-4; D gene ambiguous. The V and J ends lost 6 bases and 0 bases respectively, with 11 bases between them. Germline lookup yields CDR1 SNHLY and CDR2 FYNNEI. The CDR3 is 15 amino acids. The CDR3 region has the DNA TGTGCCAGCAGACTCCGGGGAGCAACTAATGAAAAACTGTTTTTT. This sequence encodes CASRLRGATNEKLFF.

This clone was seen once. The chain carries TRBV4-3 and TRBJ1-2; TRBD1 agrees at 8 bases. From germline, CDR1 is LGHNA and CDR2 YSLEER. Trimming at V came to 4 bases and at J to 7 bases, leaving 8 bases not matched to a gene. The CDR3 has 14 amino acids. The chain's CDR3 is CASSPKGQAVGYTF. The CDR3 coding sequence is TGCGCCAGCAGCCCAAAGGGACAGGCGGTTGGCTACACCTTC.

The chain couples TRBV9 to TRBJ1-1; D gene unclear. Trimming took 0 bases from V and 1 from J, leaving 4 bases between them. From germline, CDR1 is SGDLS and CDR2 YYNGEE. This CDR3 spans 13 amino acids. CDR3 in DNA: TGTGCCAGCAGCGTAGAACAGAACACTGAAGCTTTCTTT. Protein: CASSVEQNTEAFF.

The genes are TRBV2 and TRBJ1-5; 9 nucleotides agree with TRBD1. The V and J ends lost 7 bases and 6 bases, in that order; junction bases with no gene match: 4. The length of the CDR3 is 13 residues. Germline-derived CDR1 and CDR2 are SNHLY and FYNNEI. This CDR3 reads CASIGQGTQPQHF. CDR3 DNA: TGTGCCAGCATAGGACAGGGGACTCAGCCCCAGCATTTT.

The gene calls are TRBV30 and TRBJ1-5; 7 bases match TRBD1. V shed 3 bases, J shed 4 bases, and the junction held 3 bases outside the gene matches. Per germline, CDR1 GTSNPN and CDR2 SVGIG (reference sequence). This CDR3 comprises 13 residues. The CDR3 loop is CAWRRDRNQPQHF. DNA of the CDR3: TGTGCCTGGAGAAGGGACAGAAATCAGCCCCAGCATTTT.

This clone is a singleton in its sample. V gene TRBV12-5 combines with J gene TRBJ2-1; 9 positions match TRBD1. J was trimmed by 0 bases and V by 6 bases; bases with no gene match: 18. The CDR3 is 20 amino acids. Germline assignment: CDR1 LGHNT and CDR2 FRNRAP. CDR3 sequence (DNA): TGTGCTAGTGGACGCACCTCCGGGACAGGGTCAACTCACTCCTACAATGAGCAGTTCTTC. Its protein is CASGRTSGTGSTHSYNEQFF.

The J gene is TRBJ1-5, the V gene TRBV5-8; 8 bases fit TRBD1. V shed 4 bases, J shed 4 bases, and the junction held 1 base outside the gene matches. The CDR3 consists of 13 residues. CDR1 is SGHTS, CDR2 YDEGEE, per germline. The CDR3 bases are TGTGCCAGCAGCCGGACAGGGAATCAGCCCCAGCATTTT. It translates to CASSRTGNQPQHF.

This chain uses TRBV27 with TRBJ1-1; weak D call: TRBD1 (5 bases). This CDR3 spans 16 amino acids. The ends were cut back, 5 bases at V and 0 bases at J, with 16 bases in the middle. Germline lookup yields CDR1 MNHEY and CDR2 SMNVEV (reference sequence). The CDR3 bases are TGTGCCAGCAGTCGCCAGGGTTTCGGAATGAACACTGAAGCTTTCTTT. Encoded protein: CASSRQGFGMNTEAFF.

The chain carries TRBV29-1 and TRBJ2-5; possibly TRBD1 for D (6 bases). Germline V gene sequence: CDR1 SQVTM, CDR2 ANQGSEA. This CDR3 has 11 amino acids. The ends were cut back, 6 bases at V and 7 bases at J, with 12 bases in the middle. CDR3 protein: CSVQGPWTQYF. The CDR3 DNA reads as TGCAGCGTACAGGGTCCTTGGACCCAGTACTTC.

The rearrangement joins TRBV5-1 to TRBJ2-2; TRBD1 aligns across 7 bases. This CDR3 is built from 15 residues. Trimming took 2 bases from V and 1 from J; bases not matched to a gene: 2. Germline V gene data show CDR1 as SGHRS and CDR2 as YFSETQ. CDR3: CASSFQGVNTGELFF. In DNA, the CDR3 is TGCGCCAGCAGCTTCCAGGGGGTGAACACCGGGGAGCTGTTTTTT.